This T cell receptor (beta chain) emerged from a study of OX40 agonist ivuxolimab in advanced cancers. Study information: Under the entry rules, prior anti-PD-1, anti-PD-L1 or anti-CTLA-4 therapy was allowed, and approximately 36% had some.

In germline, CDR1 is SGDLS, CDR2 YYNGEE. The trim removed 4 bases at V and 4 bases at J, leaving 5 bases unmatched. The CDR3 is 14 amino acids. The table came from immunoSEQ multiplex PCR; TCRdb's copy has only in-frame clones and leaves some out. Of around 53,000 clones listed, about 88% are singletons. The receptor was derived from an adult with an advanced solid tumor such as melanoma, head and neck, liver or kidney cancer. This rearrangement joins TRBV9 to TRBJ1-1; 9 bases are shared with TRBD1. Sample: CD4+ or CD8+ T cells sorted from blood, taken in a trial of the OX40 agonist ivuxolimab. The CDR3 DNA reads as TGTGCCAGCAGCACCGGACAGGGGACCACTGAAGCTTTCTTT. It codes for CASSTGQGTTEAFF.